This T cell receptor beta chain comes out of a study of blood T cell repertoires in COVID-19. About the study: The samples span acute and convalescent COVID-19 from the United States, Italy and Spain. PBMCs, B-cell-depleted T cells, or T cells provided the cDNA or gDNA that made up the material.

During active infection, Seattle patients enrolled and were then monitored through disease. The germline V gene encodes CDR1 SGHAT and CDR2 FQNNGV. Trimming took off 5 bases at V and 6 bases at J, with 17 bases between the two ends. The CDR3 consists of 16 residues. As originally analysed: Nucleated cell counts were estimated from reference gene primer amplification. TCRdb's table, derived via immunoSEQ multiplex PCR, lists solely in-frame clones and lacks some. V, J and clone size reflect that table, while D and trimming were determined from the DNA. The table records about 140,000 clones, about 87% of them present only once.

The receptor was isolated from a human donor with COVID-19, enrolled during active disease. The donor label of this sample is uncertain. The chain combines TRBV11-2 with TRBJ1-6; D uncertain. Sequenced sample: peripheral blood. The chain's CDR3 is CASSPGQDSANSPLHF. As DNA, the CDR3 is TGTGCCAGCAGCCCAGGTCAGGACTCGGCTAATTCACCCCTCCACTTT.